A selection of T cell receptor beta chains follows, all from one sample in a study of OX40 agonist ivuxolimab in advanced cancers. Here immunoSEQ multiplex PCR was the method, and the copy in TCRdb shows in-frame clones only, minus some. Of some 20,000 clones in the sample, approximately 90% were seen once. Sequenced material: CD4+ or CD8+ T cells sorted from blood, taken in a trial of the OX40 agonist ivuxolimab. The receptor set was obtained from an adult with an advanced solid tumor such as melanoma, head and neck, liver or kidney cancer. Both conserved end residues are part of each CDR3. D genes are given only for firm matches. Size is omitted from some rows. Given values are once, few, many or a class for expanded clones.

>TRBJ2-3|NA|TRBV9|NA
CASSVVAVTDTQYF
TGTGCCAGCAGCGTAGTGGCAGTCACAGATACGCAGTATTTT
>TRBJ2-4|TRBD1|TRBV7-8|NA
CASSPRADRVKNIQYF
TGTGCCAGCAGCCCTAGAGCGGACAGGGTCAAAAACATTCAGTACTTC
>TRBJ2-5|NA|TRBV9|NA
CASSAGHYQETQYF
TGTGCCAGCAGCGCCGGTCACTATCAAGAGACCCAGTACTTC
>TRBJ1-5|NA|TRBV9|NA
CASSVAGTNQPQHF
TGTGCCAGCAGCGTAGCGGGCACGAATCAGCCCCAGCATTTT
>TRBJ2-7|NA|TRBV9|NA
CASSVEAGPYEQYF
TGTGCCAGCAGCGTAGAAGCCGGACCCTACGAGCAGTACTTC
>TRBJ2-1|TRBD2|TRBV6-5|NA
CASESGNSYNEQFF
TGTGCCAGCGAGAGCGGGAACTCCTACAATGAGCAGTTCTTC
>TRBJ1-5|NA|TRBV19|NA
CASRAGEGGRWNQPQHF
TGTGCCAGTAGGGCTGGGGAGGGCGGACGTTGGAATCAGCCCCAGCATTTT
>TRBJ1-6|NA|TRBV5-6|NA
CASSFGRVGSPLHF
TGTGCCAGCAGCTTCGGCAGGGTAGGTTCACCCCTCCACTTT
>TRBJ1-1|NA|TRBV6-5|NA
CASSGGVSPEAFF
TGTGCCAGCAGTGGGGGGGTCTCGCCTGAGGCTTTCTTT
>TRBJ2-1|NA|TRBV2|NA
CASSVSEQFF
TGTGCCAGCAGTGTCAGTGAGCAGTTCTTC
>TRBJ2-5|NA|TRBV6-4|NA
CASSDSRGGETQYF
TGTGCCAGCAGTGACTCGAGGGGCGGGGAGACCCAGTACTTC
>TRBJ2-7|NA|TRBV9|NA
CASSVWASDEQYF
TGTGCCAGCAGCGTTTGGGCTTCGGACGAGCAGTACTTC
>TRBJ2-7|TRBD1|TRBV13|NA
CASSLGGAGGSYEQYF
TGTGCCAGCAGCTTAGGCGGGGCAGGGGGAAGCTACGAGCAGTACTTC
>TRBJ2-1|NA|TRBV7-9|NA
CASSLAVADEQFF
TGTGCCAGCAGCTTAGCGGTAGCGGATGAGCAGTTCTTC
>TRBJ2-6|TRBD1|TRBV5-6|NA
CASSLGTGNVLTF
TGTGCCAGCAGCTTAGGGACAGGCAACGTCCTGACTTTC
>TRBJ2-2|NA|TRBV2|NA
CASSDLTGNTGELFF
TGTGCCAGCAGTGATTTGACCGGGAACACCGGGGAGCTGTTTTTT
>TRBJ2-7|NA|TRBV27|NA
CASTFSFGARTYEQYF
TGTGCCAGCACCTTTAGTTTTGGGGCCAGGACCTACGAGCAGTACTTC
>TRBJ1-2|NA|TRBV15|NA
CATSRDLGRQHYGYTF
TGTGCCACCAGCAGAGATTTGGGGCGGCAGCACTATGGCTACACCTTC
>TRBJ2-6|TRBD1|TRBV5-5|NA
CASSAKAGGGANVLTF
TGTGCCAGCAGCGCGAAAGCAGGGGGCGGGGCCAACGTCCTGACTTTC
>TRBJ1-4|NA|TRBV21-1|NA
CASSKAVGRNEKLFF
TGTGCCAGCAGCAAAGCGGTGGGAAGGAATGAAAAACTGTTTTTT
>TRBJ1-4|NA|TRBV5-4|NA
CASRSQERGEKLFF
TGTGCCAGCAGAAGTCAGGAAAGGGGTGAAAAACTGTTTTTT
>TRBJ2-3|TRBD2|TRBV13|NA
CASSLPPAGGGKDTQYF
TGTGCCAGCAGCTTACCCCCAGCGGGGGGGGGAAAAGATACGCAGTATTTT
>TRBJ1-2|NA|TRBV19|NA
CASRGDYFYGYTF
TGTGCCAGTAGAGGGGATTACTTCTATGGCTACACCTTC
>TRBJ2-1|NA|TRBV9|NA
CASSVAVGAPGNEQFF
TGTGCCAGCAGCGTAGCTGTGGGGGCCCCTGGAAATGAGCAGTTCTTC
>TRBJ1-3|TRBD1|TRBV2|NA
CASSGTGLDTIYF
TGTGCCAGCAGTGGGACAGGGTTGGACACCATATATTTT
>TRBJ1-1|NA|TRBV4-1|NA
CASSQGADEAFF
TGCGCCAGCAGCCAAGGGGCAGATGAAGCTTTCTTT
>TRBJ1-5|NA|TRBV27|NA
CASRQGIGNQPQHF
TGTGCCAGCAGGCAGGGGATCGGCAATCAGCCCCAGCATTTT
>TRBJ1-5|NA|TRBV12-1|few
CASSLGGAGQVLNQPQHF
TGTGCCAGCAGCTTGGGGGGGGCGGGACAGGTCCTCAATCAGCCCCAGCATTTT
>TRBJ2-7|NA|TRBV7-6|NA
CASSSGDKLEQYF
TGTGCCAGCAGCTCAGGGGACAAACTCGAGCAGTACTTC